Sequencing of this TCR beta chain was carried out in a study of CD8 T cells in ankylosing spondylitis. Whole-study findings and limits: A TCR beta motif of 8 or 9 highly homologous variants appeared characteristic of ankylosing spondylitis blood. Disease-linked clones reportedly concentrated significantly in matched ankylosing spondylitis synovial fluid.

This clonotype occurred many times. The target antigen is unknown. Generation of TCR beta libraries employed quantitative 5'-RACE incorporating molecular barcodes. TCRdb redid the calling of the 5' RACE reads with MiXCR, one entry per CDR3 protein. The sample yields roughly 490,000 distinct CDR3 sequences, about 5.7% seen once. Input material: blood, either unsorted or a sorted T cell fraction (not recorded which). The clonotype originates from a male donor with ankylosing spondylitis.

The CDR3 DNA follows: TGCGCCAGCAGCCAAGAAGGGACTGGGCGCTACGAGCAGTACTTC. It yields the protein CASSQEGTGRYEQYF. The V gene is TRBV4-3, the J gene TRBJ2-7, with D tentatively TRBD2 (6 bases). This CDR3 is 15 amino acids long. Germline V gives CDR1 LGHNA, CDR2 YSLEER. V lost 0 bases, J lost 3 bases, and 12 bases lay in between.